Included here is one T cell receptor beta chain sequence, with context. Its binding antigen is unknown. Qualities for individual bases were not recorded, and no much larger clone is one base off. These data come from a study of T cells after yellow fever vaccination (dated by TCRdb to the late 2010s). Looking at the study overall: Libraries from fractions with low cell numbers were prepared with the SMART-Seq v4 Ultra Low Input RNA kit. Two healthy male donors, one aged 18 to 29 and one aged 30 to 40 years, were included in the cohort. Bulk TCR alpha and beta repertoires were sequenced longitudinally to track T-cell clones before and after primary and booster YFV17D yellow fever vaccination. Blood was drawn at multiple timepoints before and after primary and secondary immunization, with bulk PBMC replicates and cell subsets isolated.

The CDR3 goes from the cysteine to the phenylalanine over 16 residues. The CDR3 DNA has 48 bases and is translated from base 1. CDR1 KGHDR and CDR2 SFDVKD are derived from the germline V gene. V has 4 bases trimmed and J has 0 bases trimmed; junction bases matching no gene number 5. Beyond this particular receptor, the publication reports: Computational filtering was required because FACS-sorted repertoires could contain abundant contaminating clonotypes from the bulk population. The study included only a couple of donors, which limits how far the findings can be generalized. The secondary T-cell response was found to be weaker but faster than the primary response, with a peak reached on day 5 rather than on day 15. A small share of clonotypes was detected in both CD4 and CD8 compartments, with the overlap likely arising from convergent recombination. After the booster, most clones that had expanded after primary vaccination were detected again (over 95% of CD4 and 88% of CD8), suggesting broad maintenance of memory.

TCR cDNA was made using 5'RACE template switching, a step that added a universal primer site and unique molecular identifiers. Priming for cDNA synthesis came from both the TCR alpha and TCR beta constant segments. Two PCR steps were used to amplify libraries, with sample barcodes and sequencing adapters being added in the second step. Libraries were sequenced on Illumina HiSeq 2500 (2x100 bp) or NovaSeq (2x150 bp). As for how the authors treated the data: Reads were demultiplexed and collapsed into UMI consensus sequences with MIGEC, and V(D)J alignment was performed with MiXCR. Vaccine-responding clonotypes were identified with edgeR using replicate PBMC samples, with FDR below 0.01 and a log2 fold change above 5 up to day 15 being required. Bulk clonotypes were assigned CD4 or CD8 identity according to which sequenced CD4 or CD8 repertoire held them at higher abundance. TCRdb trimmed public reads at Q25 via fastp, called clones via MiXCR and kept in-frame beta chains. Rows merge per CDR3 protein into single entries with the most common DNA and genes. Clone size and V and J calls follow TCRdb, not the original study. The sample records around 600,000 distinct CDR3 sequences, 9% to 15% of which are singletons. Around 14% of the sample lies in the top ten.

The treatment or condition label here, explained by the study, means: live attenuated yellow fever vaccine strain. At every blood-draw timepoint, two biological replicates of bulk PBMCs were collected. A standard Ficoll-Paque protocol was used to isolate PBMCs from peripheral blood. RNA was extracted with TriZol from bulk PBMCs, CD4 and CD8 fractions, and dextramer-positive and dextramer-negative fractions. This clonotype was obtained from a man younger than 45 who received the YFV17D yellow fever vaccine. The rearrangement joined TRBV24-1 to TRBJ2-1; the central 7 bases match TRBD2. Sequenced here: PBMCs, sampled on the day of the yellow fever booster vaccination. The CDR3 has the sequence CATSDVAGLSYNEQFF. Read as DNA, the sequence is TGTGCCACCAGTGACGTAGCGGGTCTCTCCTACAATGAGCAGTTCTTC.